The clone carrying this T cell receptor (beta chain) was counted ten times or more. This specimen belongs to a study of T-cell reconstitution after alpha-beta-depleted transplantation in children. The TCRbeta library incorporated unique molecular identifiers. Each CDR3 protein gets one entry after TCRdb re-called the PCR reads with MiXCR. The sample has hundreds of thousands of distinct CDR3 sequences, about 15% seen once. Germline values: CDR1 SGHDT, CDR2 YYEEEE. Trimming cost V 4 bases and J 4 bases, with 11 bases left between them. There are 13 residues in the CDR3. The chain couples TRBV5-6 to TRBJ2-5; D ambiguous. The sequence was collected from a human donor who donated a stem cell graft to a child with acute myeloid leukemia. The specimen comprised PBMCs from the stem cell graft donor, sampled from the stem cell graft. CDR3 region: CASSTGSGETQYF. CDR3 DNA sequence: TGTGCCAGCAGCACGGGTTCGGGAGAGACCCAGTACTTC.